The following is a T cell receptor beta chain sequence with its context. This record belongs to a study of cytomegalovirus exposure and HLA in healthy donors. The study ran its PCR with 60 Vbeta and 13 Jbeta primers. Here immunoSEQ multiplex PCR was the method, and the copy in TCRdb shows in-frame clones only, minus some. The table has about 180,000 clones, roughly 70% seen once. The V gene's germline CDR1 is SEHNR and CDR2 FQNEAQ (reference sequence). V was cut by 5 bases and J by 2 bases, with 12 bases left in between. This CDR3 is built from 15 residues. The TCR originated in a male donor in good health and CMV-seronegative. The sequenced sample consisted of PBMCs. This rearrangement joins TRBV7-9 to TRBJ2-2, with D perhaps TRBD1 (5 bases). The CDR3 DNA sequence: TGTGCCAGCAGCACGACAGCTGTCAACACCGGGGAGCTGTTTTTT. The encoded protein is CASSTTAVNTGELFF. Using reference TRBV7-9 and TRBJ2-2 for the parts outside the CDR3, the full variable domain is DTGVSQNPRHKITKRGQNVTFRCDPISEHNRLYWYRQTLGQGPEFLTYFQNEAQLEKSRLLSDRFSAERPKGSFSTLEIQRTEQGDSAMYLCASSTTAVNTGELFFGEGSRLTVL.